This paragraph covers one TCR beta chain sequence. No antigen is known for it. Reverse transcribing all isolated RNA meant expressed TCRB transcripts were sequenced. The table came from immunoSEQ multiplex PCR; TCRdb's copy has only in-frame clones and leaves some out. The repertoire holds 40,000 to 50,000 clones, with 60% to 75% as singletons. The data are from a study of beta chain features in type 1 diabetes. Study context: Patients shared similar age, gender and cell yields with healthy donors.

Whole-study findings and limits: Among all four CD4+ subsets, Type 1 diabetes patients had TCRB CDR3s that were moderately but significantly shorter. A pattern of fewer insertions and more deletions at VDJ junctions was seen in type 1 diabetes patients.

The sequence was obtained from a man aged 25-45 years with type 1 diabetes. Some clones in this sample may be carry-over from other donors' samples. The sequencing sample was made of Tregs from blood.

The CDR3 loop is CASMPGDRVEGAQYF. DNA for the CDR3: TGTGCCAGCATGCCCGGGGACAGGGTCGAGGGGGCGCAGTATTTT. The chain employs TRBV6-1 and TRBJ2-3, with 9 bases aligning to TRBD1. This CDR3 contains 15 residues. Germline V gene lookup returns CDR1 MNHNS and CDR2 SASEGT. Unmatched junction bases numbered 15, after V lost 7 bases and J lost 10 bases.